This T cell receptor (beta chain) appears in the sequencing data of a study of Ad26.COV2.S vaccination and SARS-CoV-2 variants (dated by TCRdb to about 2021). About the study as a whole: Donors in the vaccine arm were drawn from COV1001, a multicentre, randomized, double-blind, placebo-controlled phase I-IIa trial testing Ad26.COV2.S in healthy adults. TCRbeta repertoire sequencing was used to assess the specificity and breadth of SARS-CoV-2-reactive T cell receptors after Ad26.COV2.S vaccination. The TCR-sequenced set comprised around 30 samples: around 20 Ad26.COV2.S vaccine recipients, 5 placebo recipients and 8 SARS-CoV-2 convalescent individuals. Blinding of investigators to trial group allocation was maintained during experiments and outcome assessment. Trial participants were randomized into five groups of five: low-dose or high-dose Ad26.COV2.S given once or twice, or placebo on both occasions. Ad26.COV2.S was given intramuscularly at 5x10^10 or 1x10^11 viral particles, as a single shot or as two shots 56 days apart.

A note on this clone: What antigen it recognizes has not been identified. Qualities for individual bases were not recorded, and no much larger clone is one base off.

The immunoSEQ Assay was the method used to sequence TCRbeta CDR3 regions. After extraction, genomic DNA underwent amplification by bias-controlled multiplex PCR, followed by high-throughput sequencing. The authors' analysis ran thus. Collapsing and filtering of sequences were performed to quantify the absolute abundance of each unique TCRbeta CDR3 region. T cell fraction was estimated by normalizing TCRbeta template counts to usable DNA, which was measured by amplifying reference genes present in all nucleated cells. Repertoire TCRs were annotated as SARS-CoV-2-specific when V gene, CDR3 amino acid sequence and J gene were exactly matched to a known reactive TCR set. MIRA supplied the reference SARS-CoV-2 TCR set, which was filtered for enrichment in COVID-19-positive ImmuneCODE repertoires so that public or cross-reactive TCRs were removed. Using the MIRA antigens, annotated TCRs were further analysed by specific ORF or by position within an ORF. Depth was the summed frequency of annotated unique rearrangements, while breadth was defined as annotated unique rearrangements over total unique productive rearrangements. TCR breadth was compared between groups using two-sided Wilcoxon rank-sum tests. TCRdb limited this immuneACCESS table to in-frame rearrangements with V and J called. A share of clones is missing; checked studies link under half to unresolved V genes, and the rest is unexplained. Clone size and V and J calls were adopted from that table, with D and trimming inferred from the DNA. This sample comprises approximately 300,000 clones, roughly 80% of them detected only once. Approximately 2.1% of the sample is in the top ten clones.

This specimen's treatment or condition label, interpreted: 19 received Ad26.COV2.S at low or high dose, single or two shots; about five received placebo; per-sample allocation not given. Repertoires of vaccine and placebo recipients were sequenced from samples collected on day 63 after the first injection. Cohort 1b enrolled about two dozen adults aged 18-55 years at a single site in Boston, USA, between 29 July and 7 August 2020. Ad26.COV2.S was a replication-incompetent adenovirus type 26 vector that expressed a prefusion-stabilized SARS-CoV-2 spike protein derived from the original Wuhan strain. What the study reported, not specific to this receptor: After vaccination, spike-specific CD8+ and CD4+ T cell responses were reported to show substantial breadth. It was noted by the authors that total T cell responses may have been underestimated by the TCR breadth and depth analyses. Higher spike-specific TCR breadth was observed in Ad26.COV2.S recipients than in placebo recipients (P = 0.0014). Vaccine and placebo recipients had similar non-spike TCR breadth, a finding consistent with the vaccine containing only spike. Comparing responses between vaccine doses or regimens was not something the study was powered to do.

This receptor was taken from a person aged 18-65 years who received the Ad26.COV2.S COVID-19 vaccine or a placebo. The sample in question was peripheral blood, obtained in a trial of Ad26.COV2.S vaccine versus placebo.

The CDR3 is CASSLDLSGVRFSYHYGYTF. In nucleotides, the sequence is TGTGCCAGCAGCTTAGACCTATCGGGCGTAAGGTTTTCGTACCACTATGGCTACACCTTC. The chain links TRBV7-3 with TRBJ1-2; there is no confident call for the D gene. The junction carries 28 bases between V and J, which are trimmed by 2 bases and 3 bases respectively. The CDR1 and CDR2 encoded by the germline V gene are SGHTA and FQGTGA. From its cysteine to its phenylalanine, the CDR3 spans 20 amino acids. Only the CDR3 portion is preserved as DNA: 60 bases, with reading frame beginning at the first base.